These 19 T cell receptor beta chains were sequenced from one sample in a study of T-cell memory formation after mild COVID-19. One entry per CDR3 protein results from TCRdb running MiXCR on the 5' RACE reads. The repertoire consists of around 430,000 distinct CDR3 sequences, with approximately 15% occurring once and the leading ten covering roughly 21%. The sequenced sample consisted of PBMCs or a T cell subset sorted from them (not recorded which). The receptors shown here come from a man between 18 and 29 years old who had mild COVID-19 (a few samples of this study predate the infection). Cell type and time point are not known.

This clonotype was counted many times. V gene TRBV9 combines with J gene TRBJ2-7; D is undetermined. Germline CDR1 and CDR2: SGDLS and YYNGEE. Trimming took 0 bases from V and 7 from J, leaving 14 bases between them. The CDR3 spans 14 residues. CDR3 sequence reads: CASSVEPRSEEQYF. In DNA form, the CDR3 reads TGTGCCAGCAGCGTAGAGCCCAGGAGTGAGGAGCAGTACTTC.

This clonotype has a handful of counts. The DNA of the CDR3 is TGTGCCAGCAGCCCGGGCCCTACGGCCTACGAGCAGTACTTC. Translated, it gives CASSPGPTAYEQYF. The V call is TRBV7-2, the J call TRBJ2-7; D is undetermined. The CDR3 is made up of 14 amino acids. Germline CDR1 SGHTA, CDR2 FQGNSA. The V gene lost 5 bases and the J gene lost 2 bases, with 13 bases spanning the gap.

This clonotype was picked up a small number of times. The rearrangement joins TRBV7-2 to TRBJ1-3; TRBD1 matches 7 bases. V dropped 10 bases and J dropped 0; count of bases not matched to a gene: 3. The CDR3 has 13 residues. Per germline, CDR1 SGHTA and CDR2 FQGNSA. The CDR3 spells CAIRDSSGNTIYF. The CDR3 DNA follows: TGTGCCATCAGGGACAGCTCTGGAAACACCATATATTTT.

The V call is TRBV7-2, the J call TRBJ1-1; 8 bases align to TRBD1. The CDR3 consists of 14 residues. CDR1 is SGHTA and CDR2 is FQGNSA in the germline V gene. J lost 6 bases, V lost 6 bases, and 9 bases had no gene match. CDR3 in amino acids: CASRPLTGVPEAFF. The CDR3, as DNA: TGTGCCAGCAGGCCACTGACAGGGGTCCCTGAAGCTTTCTTT.

This clonotype was counted a few times. This chain connects TRBV12-3 or TRBV12-4 to TRBJ1-1; the D is unclear. V was cut by 7 bases and J by 1 base, with 13 bases left in between. This CDR3 contains 14 residues. CDR3 coding DNA: TGTGCCAGCACCCCGGCTCGGTGGAACACTGAAGCTTTCTTT. Translation gives CASTPARWNTEAFF.

This clonotype was seen a few times. The chain is built from TRBV12-3 or TRBV12-4 and TRBJ2-5, with D possibly TRBD2 on 6 matching bases. The CDR3 totals 14 residues. With 6 bases removed from V and 5 bases from J, the gap between germline ends came to 16 bases. CDR3 amino acids: CASSPTGTLETQYF. The CDR3 bases are TGTGCCAGCAGCCCCACCGGGACTCTGGAGACCCAGTACTTC.

This clonotype was seen more than once but under ten times. The chain joins TRBV27 to TRBJ2-7; D is uncertain. The V and J ends lost 4 bases and 3 bases respectively, with 22 bases between them. The CDR3 is 17 amino acids. In germline, CDR1 is MNHEY, CDR2 SMNVEV (reference sequence). CDR3 sequence reads: CASSSTDGYLSYYEQYF. Here the CDR3 DNA reads TGTGCCAGCAGTTCCACTGACGGATACCTTTCCTACTACGAGCAGTACTTC.

The genes are TRBV6-2 or TRBV6-3 and TRBJ2-3, with a weak D call TRBD2 (5 bases). Trimming took 2 bases from V and 4 from J, leaving 7 bases between them. The CDR3 loop spans 13 amino acids. Germline V gene data show CDR1 as MNHEY and CDR2 as SVGEGT. The CDR3 reads CASSYPRADTQYF. The CDR3 DNA follows: TGTGCCAGCAGTTACCCGAGGGCAGATACGCAGTATTTT.

This sequence joins TRBV5-6 and TRBJ1-6, with TRBD1 as a possible D gene (5 bases). Germline-derived CDR1 and CDR2 are SGHDT and YYEEEE. This CDR3 is 16 amino acids long. V was clipped by 0 bases and J by 9 bases, with 16 bases between them. The CDR3 DNA sequence: TGTGCCAGCAGCTTGGCGGTCGGGGGGGGAAGTTCACCCCTCCACTTT. It is translated as CASSLAVGGGSSPLHF.

This clonotype is a singleton in its sample. The V call is TRBV27, the J call TRBJ1-6, with D maybe TRBD1 (6 bases). Germline-derived CDR1 and CDR2 are MNHEY and SMNVEV (reference sequence). V was cut by 1 base and J by 10 bases, with 17 bases left in between. This CDR3 contains 16 residues. CDR3 DNA sequence: TGTGCCAGCAGTTTATTGGGGGCCGTCCTAGGCTCACCCCTCCACTTT. Its translation is CASSLLGAVLGSPLHF.

This clonotype has more than one count but fewer than ten. DNA of the CDR3: TGTGCCAGCAGGGCAGGGGAAAAACTGTTTTTT. It specifies CASRAGEKLFF. The chain recombines TRBV6-5 with TRBJ1-4, with a tentative D call TRBD1 (5 bases). This CDR3 region has 11 residues. Germline assignment: CDR1 MNHEY and CDR2 SVGAGI. Trimming took 6 bases from V and 8 from J, leaving 7 bases between them.

V and J are TRBV7-3 and TRBJ2-1; D is unclear. V dropped 0 bases and J dropped 2 bases, with 11 bases sitting between them. CDR3 length: 16 residues. Germline V gives CDR1 SGHTA, CDR2 FQGTGA. The CDR3: CASSLTPRAPYNEQFF. The CDR3 nucleotides read TGTGCCAGCAGCTTAACTCCACGGGCGCCCTACAATGAGCAGTTCTTC.

This chain joins TRBV4-2 and TRBJ1-2; 9 bases are shared with TRBD1. V lost 0 bases and J lost 8; bases outside the gene matches: 4. Germline CDR1 and CDR2: LGHNA and YNFKEQ. This CDR3 spans 14 amino acids. CDR3 DNA sequence: TGTGCCAGCAGCCAAGAGGGGACAGGGAGAGGCTACACCTTC. Its protein is CASSQEGTGRGYTF.

In DNA form, the CDR3 reads TGTGCCTCCCTCCTAGCGGATACGCAGTATTTT. Amino acid sequence: CASLLADTQYF. The chain couples TRBV2 to TRBJ2-3; a possible D gene is TRBD2 (6 bases). Germline CDR1 SNHLY, CDR2 FYNNEI. The CDR3 totals 11 residues. V was shortened by 11 bases and J by 6 bases, with 12 bases between the two germline ends. Based on the CDR3 plus reference TRBV2 and TRBJ2-3, the full variable domain is EPEVTQTPSHQVTQMGQEVILRCVPISNHLYFYWYRQILGQKVEFLVSFYNNEISEKSEIFDDQFSVERPDGSNFTLKIRSTKLEDSAMYFCASLLADTQYFGPGTRLTVL.

The chain is built from TRBV2 and TRBJ2-1; 7 bases fit TRBD2. J lost 10 bases, V lost 8 bases, and 2 bases had no gene match. The CDR3 loop spans 10 amino acids. CDR1 and CDR2 (germline): SNHLY, FYNNEI. CDR3 nucleotide sequence: TGTGCCAGCCGGGGGGAGGAGCAGTTCTTC. This gives the protein CASRGEEQFF.

This clonotype has only one observation. The genes are TRBV27 and TRBJ2-7; D is ambiguous. Germline V CDR1 and CDR2: MNHEY, SMNVEV (reference sequence). The CDR3 has 14 residues. The V gene lost 4 bases and the J gene lost 7 bases, with 17 bases spanning the gap. CDR3 DNA sequence: TGTGCCAGCAGTTCCGGGCCCGCTCTGAGGGAGCAGTACTTC. The encoded protein is CASSSGPALREQYF.

This clonotype showed up just a few times. The gene calls are TRBV5-5 and TRBJ2-1; 8 bases line up with TRBD2. The trim removed 0 bases at V and 0 bases at J, leaving 5 bases unmatched. Germline CDR1 reads SGHKS; CDR2 reads YYEKEE (reference sequence). The CDR3 runs 17 residues. This CDR3 reads CASSLASTSDSYNEQFF. The CDR3 DNA sequence: TGTGCCAGCAGCTTGGCCTCGACTAGCGACTCCTACAATGAGCAGTTCTTC.

The chain joins TRBV29-1 to TRBJ2-2; a weak D match, TRBD2 (6 bases). CDR1 and CDR2 (germline): SQVTM, ANQGSEA. V gave up 4 bases and J gave up 6 bases, with 9 bases separating them. CDR3 length: 12 residues. CDR3: CSVGRRAGELFF. The CDR3 DNA reads TGCAGCGTTGGTAGGAGGGCCGGGGAGCTGTTTTTT.

This clonotype occurred a few times. The chain recombines TRBV12-3 or TRBV12-4 with TRBJ1-2; unclear D gene. The germline V and J ends were trimmed by 6 bases and 5 bases, with 19 bases remaining between them. This CDR3 has 15 residues. For the CDR3, the DNA is TGTGCCAGCAGCCGCCTGGGCCGCGATCCTTATGGCTACACCTTC. Its translation is CASSRLGRDPYGYTF.